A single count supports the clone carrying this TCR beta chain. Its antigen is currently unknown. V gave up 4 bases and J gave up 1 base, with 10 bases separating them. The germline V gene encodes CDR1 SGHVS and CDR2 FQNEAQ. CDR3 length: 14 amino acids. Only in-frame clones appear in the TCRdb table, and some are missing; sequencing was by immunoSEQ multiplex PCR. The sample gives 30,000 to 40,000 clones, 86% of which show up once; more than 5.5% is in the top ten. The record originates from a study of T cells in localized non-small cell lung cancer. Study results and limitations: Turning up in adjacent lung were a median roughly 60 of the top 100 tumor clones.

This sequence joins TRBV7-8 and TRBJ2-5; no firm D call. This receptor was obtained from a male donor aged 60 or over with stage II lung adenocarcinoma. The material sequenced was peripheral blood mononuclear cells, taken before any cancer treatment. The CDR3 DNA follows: TGTGCCAGCAGCTCCCTTATACTCCAAGAGACCCAGTACTTC. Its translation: CASSSLILQETQYF.